Listed here are 26 T cell receptor beta chains from one sample, sequenced in a study of blood T cell repertoires in COVID-19. Only in-frame clones appear in the TCRdb table, and some are missing; sequencing was by immunoSEQ multiplex PCR. In the table there are tens of thousands of clones, 70% to 90% of which are singletons. The sequenced sample consisted of peripheral blood. Every receptor here comes from a woman in her fifties or sixties with acute or convalescent COVID-19.

The genes are TRBV7-2 and TRBJ2-4; possibly TRBD1 for D (5 bases). The V gene's germline CDR1 is SGHTA and CDR2 FQGNSA. Between the trimmed V and J ends, which lost 3 bases and 4 bases, there was a span of 10 bases. The CDR3 consists of 14 residues. This CDR3 reads CASSFSAGKNIQYF. The DNA for the CDR3 is TGTGCCAGCAGCTTTTCCGCAGGGAAAAACATTCAGTACTTC.

The chain recombines TRBV27 with TRBJ1-2, with 7 bases aligning to TRBD1. The junction had 5 bases not matched to a gene; V was cut back by 2 bases and J by 8 bases. This CDR3 is 13 amino acids long. Germline assignment: CDR1 MNHEY and CDR2 SMNVEV (reference sequence). The DNA for the CDR3 is TGTGCCAGCAGTTTACCGACAGGGAGAGGCTACACCTTC. Its translation: CASSLPTGRGYTF.

This clone was recorded only once. V usage is TRBV4-2 and J usage is TRBJ1-5; D unresolved. Germline values: CDR1 LGHNA, CDR2 YNFKEQ. The CDR3 is 14 residues long. The ends were cut back, 0 bases at V and 4 bases at J, with 7 bases in the middle. CDR3 sequence: CASSQETRNQPQHF. The CDR3 DNA sequence: TGTGCCAGCAGCCAAGAGACACGGAATCAGCCCCAGCATTTT.

The chain joins TRBV6-1 to TRBJ1-1, with a weak D call TRBD1 (6 bases). V was trimmed by 3 bases and J by 0 bases, leaving 8 bases between them. The CDR3 is 14 residues long. CDR1 and CDR2 (germline): MNHNS, SASEGT. The CDR3 reads CASSDRGMNTEAFF. Here the CDR3 DNA reads TGTGCCAGCAGTGACAGGGGCATGAACACTGAAGCTTTCTTT.

This clone was found once. The V call is TRBV10-3, the J call TRBJ2-5; 9 bases fit TRBD1. Germline values: CDR1 ENHRY, CDR2 SYGVKD. Trimming cost V 2 bases and J 5 bases; bases outside gene matches: 9. The CDR3 consists of 16 residues. In DNA, the CDR3 is TGTGCCATCAGTGAGACAAAACAGGGGGCGGGGGAGACCCAGTACTTC. Amino acid sequence: CAISETKQGAGETQYF.

The chain combines TRBV7-2 with TRBJ2-7; 7 bases are shared with TRBD2. CDR1 SGHTA and CDR2 FQGNSA come from the germline V gene. J was trimmed by 2 bases and V by 4 bases; bases with no gene match: 8. The CDR3 length is 15 residues. Here the CDR3 reads CASSSPGTNPYEQYF. DNA for the CDR3: TGTGCCAGCAGCTCCCCCGGGACTAATCCCTACGAGCAGTACTTC.

The chain has TRBV7-2 and TRBJ1-5; D gene unclear. Trimming cost V 0 bases and J 4 bases, with 10 bases left between them. Germline assignment: CDR1 SGHTA and CDR2 FQGNSA. The CDR3 has 15 residues. The CDR3 DNA sequence: TGTGCCAGCAGCTTAGCAATAGCGCGAAATCAGCCCCAGCATTTT. Residues: CASSLAIARNQPQHF.

This sequence joins TRBV19 and TRBJ1-4; D possibly corresponds to TRBD1 (6 bases). V was shortened by 9 bases and J by 3 bases, with 26 bases between the two germline ends. Germline assignment: CDR1 LNHDA and CDR2 SQIVND (reference sequence). This CDR3 comprises 18 residues. CDR3 nucleotides: TGTGCCAGCCTACAGGGAGGGGTACGCAATTCTCCTAATGAAAAACTGTTTTTT. Translating gives CASLQGGVRNSPNEKLFF.

This clone was seen just once. This chain links TRBV28 with TRBJ2-2, with D possibly being TRBD2 (5 bases). The CDR3 runs to 15 residues. The germline V gene has CDR1 MDHEN and CDR2 SYDVKM. V was pared by 6 bases and J by 1 base, with 12 bases between. DNA for the CDR3: TGTGCCAGCAGACATAGCCGGGGGAACACCGGGGAGCTGTTTTTT. This translates into CASRHSRGNTGELFF. Based on the CDR3 plus reference TRBV28 and TRBJ2-2, the full variable domain is DVKVTQSSRYLVKRTGEKVFLECVQDMDHENMFWYRQDPGLGLRLIYFSYDVKMKEKGDIPEGYSVSREKKERFSLILESASTNQTSMYLCASRHSRGNTGELFFGEGSRLTVL.

The V call is TRBV4-1, the J call TRBJ2-7; the D gene is possibly TRBD1 (5 bases). This CDR3 has 15 residues. Trimming removed 2 bases at V and 0 bases at J, with 11 bases between. In germline, CDR1 is MGHRA, CDR2 YSYEKL. In DNA, the CDR3 is TGCGCCAGCAGCCAAATTGGGGCCACCTCCTACGAGCAGTACTTC. This translates into CASSQIGATSYEQYF.

This chain links TRBV5-1 with TRBJ2-1, with TRBD1 identical over 10 bases. Per germline, CDR1 SGHRS and CDR2 YFSETQ. The CDR3 has 15 amino acids. With 0 bases clipped from V and 4 bases from J, the junction kept 1 base outside the gene matches. CDR3 protein: CASSLVGQGYNEQFF. The CDR3 coding sequence is TGCGCCAGCAGCTTGGTGGGACAGGGGTACAATGAGCAGTTCTTC.

A single count supports this clone. The V and J genes are TRBV30 and TRBJ1-2, with TRBD1 as a possible D gene (5 bases). Trimming stripped 3 bases from V and 8 bases from J, with 13 bases between. CDR1 is GTSNPN and CDR2 is SVGIG in the germline V gene (reference sequence). The CDR3 has 12 amino acids. CDR3 region: CAWSTGLRGYTF. CDR3 nucleotides: TGTGCCTGGAGCACGGGACTCAGGGGCTACACCTTC.

The chain is built from TRBV28 and TRBJ1-5; D is unresolved. Germline V gives CDR1 MDHEN, CDR2 SYDVKM. This CDR3 region has 14 residues. The V end lost 3 bases, the J end lost 0 bases, and 6 bases lay between the germline ends. The CDR3 loop is CASSFPISNQPQHF. In DNA, the CDR3 is TGTGCCAGCAGTTTCCCCATTAGCAATCAGCCCCAGCATTTT.

CDR3 in DNA: TGTGCCAGCAGCTGGGGGGGTCTTTACAATGAGCAGTTCTTC. Protein: CASSWGGLYNEQFF. V gene TRBV7-9 combines with J gene TRBJ2-1; TRBD2 aligns across 7 bases. CDR1 is SEHNR, CDR2 FQNEAQ, per germline (reference sequence). The CDR3 runs to 14 residues. J was trimmed by 4 bases and V by 4 bases; bases with no gene match: 4. Full variable domain (remainder filled in from reference TRBV7-9 and TRBJ2-1): DTGVSQNPRHKITKRGQNVTFRCDPISEHNRLYWYRQTLGQGPEFLTYFQNEAQLEKSRLLSDRFSAERPKGSFSTLEIQRTEQGDSAMYLCASSWGGLYNEQFFGPGTRLTVL.

The chain employs TRBV7-8 and TRBJ1-5, with D uncertain. The CDR3 contains 15 residues. V lost 0 bases and J 1 base, leaving 7 bases between the germline ends. CDR1 SGHVS and CDR2 FQNEAQ come from the germline V gene. The CDR3 reads CASSLAARSNQPQHF. DNA for the CDR3: TGTGCCAGCAGCTTAGCAGCTAGGAGCAATCAGCCCCAGCATTTT.

The J gene is TRBJ1-6, the V gene TRBV14; perhaps TRBD1 as D (5 bases). V was trimmed by 0 bases and J by 0 bases, leaving 18 bases between them. CDR3 length: 20 amino acids. CDR1 and CDR2 (germline): SGHDN, FVKESK. The CDR3 DNA reads as TGTGCCAGCAGCCAAGATCGATTGGCGGGCGGGGGCTCCTATAATTCACCCCTCCACTTT. It is translated as CASSQDRLAGGGSYNSPLHF. Full variable domain (outside the CDR3, taken from reference TRBV14 and TRBJ1-6): EAGVTQFPSHSVIEKGQTVTLRCDPISGHDNLYWYRRVMGKEIKFLLHFVKESKQDESGMPNNRFLAERTGGTYSTLKVQPAELEDSGVYFCASSQDRLAGGGSYNSPLHFGNGTRLTVT.

The chain is built from TRBV5-1 and TRBJ1-6, with a tentative D call TRBD1 (5 bases). Germline values: CDR1 SGHRS, CDR2 YFSETQ. This CDR3 has 15 amino acids. Trimming cost V 0 bases and J 11 bases, with 15 bases left between them. The CDR3 sequence is CASSLDAGDRTPLHF. The CDR3 DNA is TGCGCCAGCAGCTTGGATGCGGGGGATCGGACACCCCTCCACTTT.

J is TRBJ1-2 and V is TRBV24-1; no reliable D call. Trimming shortened V by 2 bases and J by 4 bases, and 22 bases separated the two germline ends. Germline loops: CDR1 KGHDR, CDR2 SFDVKD. The CDR3 contains 18 residues. CDR3 in DNA: TGTGCCACCAGTGATTCTCGAGGGCACTCGAGGACTTTCTATGGCTACACCTTC. Protein product: CATSDSRGHSRTFYGYTF.

This rearrangement joins TRBV2 to TRBJ1-1; 7 positions agree with TRBD1. There are 16 residues in the CDR3. Per germline, CDR1 SNHLY and CDR2 FYNNEI. The V and J ends lost 6 bases and 1 base, in that order; junction bases with no gene match: 11. CDR3 sequence reads: CASRIFSQGPNTEAFF. The CDR3 DNA follows: TGTGCCAGCAGAATCTTTTCACAGGGGCCGAACACTGAAGCTTTCTTT.

This chain joins TRBV7-9 and TRBJ2-1; D is uncertain. The V gene lost 4 bases and the J gene lost 1 base, with 5 bases spanning the gap. The CDR3 loop spans 13 amino acids. The germline CDR1 and CDR2 sequences are SEHNR and FQNEAQ (reference sequence). CDR3 amino acids: CASSSSSYNEQFF. The CDR3 nucleotides are TGTGCCAGCAGCTCCTCTTCCTACAATGAGCAGTTCTTC. The full variable domain, completed using reference TRBV7-9 and TRBJ2-1, is DTGVSQNPRHKITKRGQNVTFRCDPISEHNRLYWYRQTLGQGPEFLTYFQNEAQLEKSRLLSDRFSAERPKGSFSTLEIQRTEQGDSAMYLCASSSSSYNEQFFGPGTRLTVL.

This chain joins TRBV19 and TRBJ1-2; D gene ambiguous. Germline CDR1 and CDR2: LNHDA and SQIVND (reference sequence). The V end lost 2 bases, the J end lost 2 bases, and 9 bases lay between the germline ends. The CDR3 extends over 14 amino acids. CDR3 residues: CASSISEGNYGYTF. The CDR3 DNA reads TGTGCCAGTAGTATATCCGAGGGAAACTATGGCTACACCTTC.

The V and J genes are TRBV30 and TRBJ1-1, with a weak D call TRBD1 (6 bases). This CDR3 spans 16 amino acids. Trimming cost V 2 bases and J 1 base, with 17 bases left between them. Germline V gives CDR1 GTSNPN, CDR2 SVGIG (reference sequence). The CDR3: CAWSQTGRLRNTEAFF. CDR3 in DNA: TGTGCCTGGAGTCAAACAGGGAGATTAAGGAACACTGAAGCTTTCTTT.

The V call is TRBV7-9, the J call TRBJ2-1, with TRBD2 matching 13 bases. CDR3 length: 16 residues. Per the germline V gene, CDR1 is SEHNR and CDR2 is FQNEAQ (reference sequence). V dropped 4 bases and J dropped 2; count of bases not matched to a gene: 2. The CDR3 DNA reads as TGTGCCAGCAGCTCCGGACTAGCGGGGGCCTACAATGAGCAGTTCTTC. Protein sequence: CASSSGLAGAYNEQFF.

V and J are TRBV7-3 and TRBJ1-1; D is possibly TRBD1 (6 bases). Germline CDR1 is SGHTA and CDR2 is FQGTGA. Deletions cut 5 bases from V and 1 base from J, with 11 bases between. The CDR3 is made up of 14 amino acids. The CDR3 protein is CASSPDRTNTEAFF. CDR3 DNA: TGTGCCAGCAGCCCGGACAGAACGAACACTGAAGCTTTCTTT.

The chain combines TRBV11-3 with TRBJ2-5; possible D gene TRBD1, 8 bases. Per germline, CDR1 SGHNT and CDR2 YENEEA. The V end lost 5 bases, the J end lost 9 bases, and 16 bases lay between the germline ends. CDR3 length: 13 amino acids. The CDR3 nucleotides are TGTGCCAGCAGCCGTAAAACAGGGGGGGCCCAGTACTTC. This gives the protein CASSRKTGGAQYF.

This chain links TRBV5-1 with TRBJ2-7; 7 nucleotides agree with TRBD1. The CDR3 covers 15 residues. Germline V gives CDR1 SGHRS, CDR2 YFSETQ. With 0 bases clipped from V and 1 base from J, the junction kept 4 bases outside the gene matches. This chain's CDR3 is CASSLGGTDSYEQYF. The CDR3 DNA reads as TGCGCCAGCAGCTTGGGGGGGACAGATTCCTACGAGCAGTACTTC.